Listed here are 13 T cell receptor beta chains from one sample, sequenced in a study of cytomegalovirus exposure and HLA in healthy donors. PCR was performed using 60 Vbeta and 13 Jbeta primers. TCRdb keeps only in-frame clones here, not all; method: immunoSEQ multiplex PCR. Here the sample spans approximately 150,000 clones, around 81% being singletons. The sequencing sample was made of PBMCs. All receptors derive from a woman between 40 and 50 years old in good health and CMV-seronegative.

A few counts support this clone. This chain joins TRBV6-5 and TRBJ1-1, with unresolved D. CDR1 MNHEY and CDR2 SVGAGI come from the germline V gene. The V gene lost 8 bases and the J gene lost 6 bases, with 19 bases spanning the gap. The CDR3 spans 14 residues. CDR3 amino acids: CASPCGQRVAEAFF. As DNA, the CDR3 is TGTGCCAGCCCCTGTGGGCAGAGGGTGGCTGAAGCTTTCTTT.

The CDR3 DNA is TGTGCCTGGAATGTAACAGGGGGCGAAAAACTGTTTTTT. It specifies CAWNVTGGEKLFF. The chain joins TRBV30 to TRBJ1-4, with 9 bases aligning to TRBD1. Germline CDR1 GTSNPN, CDR2 SVGIG (reference sequence). The CDR3 has 13 amino acids. V was clipped by 4 bases and J by 8 bases; unmatched bases: 5.

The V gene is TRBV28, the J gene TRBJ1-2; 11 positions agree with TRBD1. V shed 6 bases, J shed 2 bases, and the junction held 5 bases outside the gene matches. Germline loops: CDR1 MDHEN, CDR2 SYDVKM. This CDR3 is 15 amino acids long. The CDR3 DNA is TGTGCCAGCAGCCCCGGACAGGGGGCGAACTATGGCTACACCTTC. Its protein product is CASSPGQGANYGYTF.

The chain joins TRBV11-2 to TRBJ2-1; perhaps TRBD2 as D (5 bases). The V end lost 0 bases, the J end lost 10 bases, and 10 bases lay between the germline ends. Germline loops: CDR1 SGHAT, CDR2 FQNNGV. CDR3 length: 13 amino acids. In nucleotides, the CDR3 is TGTGCCAGCAGCTTAGAGAGATCGGGGGAGCAGTTCTTC. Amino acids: CASSLERSGEQFF.

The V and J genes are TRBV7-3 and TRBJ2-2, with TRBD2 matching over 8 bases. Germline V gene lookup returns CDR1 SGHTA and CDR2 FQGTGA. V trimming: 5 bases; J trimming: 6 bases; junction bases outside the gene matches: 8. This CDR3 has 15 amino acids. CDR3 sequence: CASSQSGRSAGELFF. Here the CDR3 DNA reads TGTGCCAGCAGCCAAAGCGGGAGAAGCGCCGGGGAGCTGTTTTTT.

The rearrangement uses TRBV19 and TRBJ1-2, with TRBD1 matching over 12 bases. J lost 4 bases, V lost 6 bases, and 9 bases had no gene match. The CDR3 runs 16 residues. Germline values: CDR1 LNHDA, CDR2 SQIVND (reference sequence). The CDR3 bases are TGTGCCAGTAGCCGAACCGGGACAGGGGGCGTCTATGGCTACACCTTC. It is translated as CASSRTGTGGVYGYTF.

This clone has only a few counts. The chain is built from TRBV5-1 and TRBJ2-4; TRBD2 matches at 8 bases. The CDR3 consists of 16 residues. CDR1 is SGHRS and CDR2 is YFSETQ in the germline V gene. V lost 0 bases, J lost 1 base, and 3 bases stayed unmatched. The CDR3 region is CASSLDGGGAKNIQYF. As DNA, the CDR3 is TGCGCCAGCAGCTTGGATGGCGGGGGGGCCAAAAACATTCAGTACTTC.

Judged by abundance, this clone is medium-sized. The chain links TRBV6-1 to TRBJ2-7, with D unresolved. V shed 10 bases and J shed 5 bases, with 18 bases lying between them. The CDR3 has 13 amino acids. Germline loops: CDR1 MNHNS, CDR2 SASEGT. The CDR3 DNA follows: TGTGCCACGCGTTATCTAGAACCTAACGAGCAGTACTTC. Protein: CATRYLEPNEQYF.

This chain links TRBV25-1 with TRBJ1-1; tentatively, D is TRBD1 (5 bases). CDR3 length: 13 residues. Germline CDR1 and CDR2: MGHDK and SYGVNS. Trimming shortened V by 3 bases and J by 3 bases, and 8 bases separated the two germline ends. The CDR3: CASSDWGDTEAFF. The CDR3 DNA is TGTGCCAGCAGTGACTGGGGGGACACTGAAGCTTTCTTT.

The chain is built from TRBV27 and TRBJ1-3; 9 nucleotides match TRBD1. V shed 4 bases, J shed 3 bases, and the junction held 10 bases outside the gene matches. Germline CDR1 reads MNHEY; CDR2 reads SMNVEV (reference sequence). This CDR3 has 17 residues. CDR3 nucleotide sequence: TGTGCCAGCAGTTCCATACTACAGGGGGCGCATGGAAACACCATATATTTT. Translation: CASSSILQGAHGNTIYF.

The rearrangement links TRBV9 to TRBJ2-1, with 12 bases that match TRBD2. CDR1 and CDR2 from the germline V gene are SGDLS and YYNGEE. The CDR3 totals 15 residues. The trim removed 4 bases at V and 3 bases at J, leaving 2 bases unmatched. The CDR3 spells CASSSGLAGYNEQFF. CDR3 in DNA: TGTGCCAGCAGCTCGGGACTAGCGGGCTACAATGAGCAGTTCTTC.

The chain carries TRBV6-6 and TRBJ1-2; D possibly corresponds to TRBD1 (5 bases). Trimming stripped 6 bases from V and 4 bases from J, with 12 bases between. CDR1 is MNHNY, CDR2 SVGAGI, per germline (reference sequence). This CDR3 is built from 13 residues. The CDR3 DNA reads TGTGCCAGCAGCCAGGACACACCCTATGGCTACACCTTC. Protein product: CASSQDTPYGYTF.

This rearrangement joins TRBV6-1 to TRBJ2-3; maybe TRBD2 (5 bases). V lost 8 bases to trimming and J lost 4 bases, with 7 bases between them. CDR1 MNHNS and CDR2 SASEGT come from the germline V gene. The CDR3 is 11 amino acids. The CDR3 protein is CASGEPDTQYF. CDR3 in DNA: TGTGCCAGCGGGGAGCCAGATACGCAGTATTTT.